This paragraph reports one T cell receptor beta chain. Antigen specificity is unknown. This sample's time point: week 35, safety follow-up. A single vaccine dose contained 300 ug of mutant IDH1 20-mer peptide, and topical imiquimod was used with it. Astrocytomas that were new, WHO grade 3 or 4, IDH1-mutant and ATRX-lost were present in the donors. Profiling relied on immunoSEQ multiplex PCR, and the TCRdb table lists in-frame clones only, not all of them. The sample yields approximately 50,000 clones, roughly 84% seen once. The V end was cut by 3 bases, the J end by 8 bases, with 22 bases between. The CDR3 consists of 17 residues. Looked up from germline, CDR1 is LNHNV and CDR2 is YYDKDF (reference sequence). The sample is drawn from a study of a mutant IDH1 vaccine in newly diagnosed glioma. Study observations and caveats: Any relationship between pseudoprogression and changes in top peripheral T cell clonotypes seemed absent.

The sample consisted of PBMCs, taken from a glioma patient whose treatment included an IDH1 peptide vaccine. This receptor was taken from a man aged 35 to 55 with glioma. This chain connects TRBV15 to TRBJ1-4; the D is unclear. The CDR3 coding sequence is TGTGCCACCAGCAGCGGAACTGGCCCGGCGGGCCCGGAAAAACTGTTTTTT. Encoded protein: CATSSGTGPAGPEKLFF.